These T cell receptor beta chains were read from a single sample in a study of cytotoxic CD8 clonotypes in ibrutinib-treated CLL. Generated by immunoSEQ multiplex PCR, the TCRdb table keeps only in-frame clones and is missing some. The sample holds some 130,000 clones, around 85% seen once. This material consisted of PBMCs, taken after 24 months of ibrutinib treatment. The receptors derive from a human donor with chronic lymphocytic leukemia. Both conserved end residues are part of each CDR3. A D gene is named only where the DNA matches it firmly. Size tells how often a clone was seen (once, few, many) or the class of an expanded clone, and some rows leave it out.

J gene: TRBJ1-2
V gene: TRBV2
D gene: -
clone size: -
CDR3 protein: CASRNLDRLYGYTF
CDR3 DNA: TGTGCCAGCAGAAATCTGGACAGACTCTATGGCTACACCTTC

J gene: TRBJ1-5
V gene: TRBV7-2
D gene: -
clone size: -
CDR3 protein: CASSLVPGPNQPQHF
CDR3 DNA: TGTGCCAGCAGCTTAGTTCCGGGCCCCAATCAGCCCCAGCATTTT

J gene: TRBJ2-1
V gene: TRBV5-1
D gene: -
clone size: -
CDR3 protein: CASSFVGADLFDEQFF
CDR3 DNA: TGCGCCAGCAGCTTCGTCGGGGCCGACCTTTTTGATGAGCAGTTCTTC

J gene: TRBJ2-1
V gene: TRBV5-1
D gene: TRBD2
clone size: -
CDR3 protein: CASSFPGGRNEQFF
CDR3 DNA: TGCGCCAGCAGCTTCCCGGGAGGGCGCAATGAGCAGTTCTTC

J gene: TRBJ2-1
V gene: TRBV7-2
D gene: -
clone size: -
CDR3 protein: CASSFRWDEQFF
CDR3 DNA: TGTGCCAGCAGCTTCAGGTGGGATGAGCAGTTCTTC

J gene: TRBJ1-1
V gene: TRBV28
D gene: -
clone size: -
CDR3 protein: CASSHGTFLGMNTEAFF
CDR3 DNA: TGTGCCAGCAGTCACGGGACCTTCCTGGGCATGAACACTGAAGCTTTCTTT

J gene: TRBJ1-4
V gene: TRBV5-8
D gene: -
clone size: -
CDR3 protein: CASSLFEKLFF
CDR3 DNA: TGTGCCAGCAGCTTATTCGAAAAACTGTTTTTT

J gene: TRBJ2-7
V gene: TRBV6-5
D gene: -
clone size: -
CDR3 protein: CASSYNTGTYEQYF
CDR3 DNA: TGTGCCAGCAGTTACAATACCGGGACCTACGAGCAGTACTTC

J gene: TRBJ2-1
V gene: TRBV19
D gene: -
clone size: -
CDR3 protein: CASSPPGGGRGNEQFF
CDR3 DNA: TGTGCCAGTAGTCCACCCGGAGGGGGCAGGGGGAATGAGCAGTTCTTC

J gene: TRBJ1-1
V gene: TRBV5-4
D gene: -
clone size: -
CDR3 protein: CASSPDENTEAFF
CDR3 DNA: TGTGCCAGCAGCCCCGACGAGAACACTGAAGCTTTCTTT

J gene: TRBJ2-2
V gene: TRBV7-2
D gene: -
clone size: -
CDR3 protein: CASSLGAPGELFF
CDR3 DNA: TGTGCCAGCAGCTTAGGCGCTCCCGGGGAGCTGTTTTTT

J gene: TRBJ1-5
V gene: TRBV19
D gene: -
clone size: -
CDR3 protein: CASSIPGQPQHF
CDR3 DNA: TGTGCCAGTAGTATTCCTGGTCAGCCCCAGCATTTT

J gene: TRBJ2-2
V gene: TRBV13
D gene: -
clone size: -
CDR3 protein: CASSQRVTGELFF
CDR3 DNA: TGTGCCAGCAGCCAGAGGGTCACCGGGGAGCTGTTTTTT

J gene: TRBJ2-1
V gene: TRBV25-1
D gene: TRBD2
clone size: -
CDR3 protein: CASSHPAGRNEQFF
CDR3 DNA: TGTGCCAGCAGTCATCCAGCGGGAAGAAATGAGCAGTTCTTC

J gene: TRBJ2-3
V gene: TRBV2
D gene: -
clone size: -
CDR3 protein: CASGTRGRDTQYF
CDR3 DNA: TGTGCCAGCGGGACCCGCGGAAGGGATACGCAGTATTTT

J gene: TRBJ2-5
V gene: TRBV2
D gene: -
clone size: -
CDR3 protein: CASSPHIGGETQYF
CDR3 DNA: TGTGCCAGCAGTCCCCACATCGGGGGCGAGACCCAGTACTTC

J gene: TRBJ1-5
V gene: TRBV19
D gene: -
clone size: -
CDR3 protein: CASSEGSGNQPQHF
CDR3 DNA: TGTGCCAGTAGTGAGGGGTCCGGTAATCAGCCCCAGCATTTT

J gene: TRBJ2-4
V gene: TRBV2
D gene: -
clone size: few
CDR3 protein: CASSGATRTKNIQYF
CDR3 DNA: TGTGCCAGCAGTGGCGCGACAAGGACCAAAAACATTCAGTACTTC

J gene: TRBJ2-7
V gene: TRBV27
D gene: TRBD1
clone size: once
CDR3 protein: CASSLFGVGQGTPSYEQYF
CDR3 DNA: TGTGCCAGCAGTTTATTCGGCGTGGGACAGGGGACCCCCTCCTACGAGCAGTACTTC

J gene: TRBJ1-6
V gene: TRBV10-3
D gene: -
clone size: few
CDR3 protein: CAISESRREGNSPLHF
CDR3 DNA: TGTGCCATCAGTGAGTCGAGAAGGGAGGGTAATTCACCCCTCCACTTT

J gene: TRBJ2-7
V gene: TRBV6-5
D gene: TRBD1
clone size: -
CDR3 protein: CASIGQGIYEQYF
CDR3 DNA: TGTGCCAGTATTGGACAGGGGATCTACGAGCAGTACTTC

J gene: TRBJ2-7
V gene: TRBV4-1
D gene: TRBD2
clone size: -
CDR3 protein: CASSQERGRSYEQYF
CDR3 DNA: TGCGCCAGCAGCCAAGAGCGGGGGAGGTCCTACGAGCAGTACTTC